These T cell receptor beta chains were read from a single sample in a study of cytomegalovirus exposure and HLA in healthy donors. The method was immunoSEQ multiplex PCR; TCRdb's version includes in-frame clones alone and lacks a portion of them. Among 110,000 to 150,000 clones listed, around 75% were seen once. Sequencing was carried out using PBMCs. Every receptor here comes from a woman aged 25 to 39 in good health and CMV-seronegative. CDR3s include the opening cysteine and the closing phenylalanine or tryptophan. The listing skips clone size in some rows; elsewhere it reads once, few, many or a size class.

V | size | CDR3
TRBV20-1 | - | CSWAGVGELFF
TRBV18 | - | CASSRLTGDSGNTIYF
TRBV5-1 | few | CASSPGSGEGYTF
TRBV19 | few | CASSTGTGNGYTF
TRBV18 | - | CASSQGWGTGEQYF
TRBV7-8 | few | CASSAHRDYGTGELFF
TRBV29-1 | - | CSVGTSGGARETQYF
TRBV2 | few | CASSLAGGPVYEQFF
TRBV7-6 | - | CASSSVPGVGLSGYTF
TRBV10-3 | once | CAISGGGPYNEQFF
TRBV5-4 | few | CASSLGTANEQYF
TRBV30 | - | CAWSRDSGNQPQHF
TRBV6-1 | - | CASSEVGQNTGELFF
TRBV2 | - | CASSEVGASNQPQHF
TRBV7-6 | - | CASSLDAARSDTQYF
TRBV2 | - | CASSWHTGNEKLFF
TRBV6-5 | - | CASRRAGVTDEQYF
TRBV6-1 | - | CASGTTYNQPQHF
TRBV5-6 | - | CASSRGQGAYEQYF
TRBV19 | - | CASSKADRMSEAFF
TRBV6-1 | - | CASSESAEANEQFF
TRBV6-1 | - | CASSESRGRQPQHF
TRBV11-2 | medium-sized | CASSLGLAEKLFF
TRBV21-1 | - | CASSNGSGDSTDTQYF
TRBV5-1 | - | CASSSTSGSGNEQFF
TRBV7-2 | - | CASSRRQGINSPLHF
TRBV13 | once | CASSLVGQGYYNEQFF
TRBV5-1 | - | CASSLEGGRREKLFF
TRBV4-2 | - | CASSQASLAEINRGSEQFF
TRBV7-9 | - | CASSELAVPSYEQYF
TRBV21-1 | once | CASSKLYTGELFF
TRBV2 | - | CASSETVGYTDTQYF
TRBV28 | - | CASSLNLAGGANEQFF
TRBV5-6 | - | CASSRDGLGEKLFF
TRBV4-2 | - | CASSQELAENTGELFF
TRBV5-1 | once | CASSLGGFGEKLFF
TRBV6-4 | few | CASSEGTEETQYF
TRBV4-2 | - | CASSQDLGDRDYEQYF
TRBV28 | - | CASRGTVYSNQPQHF
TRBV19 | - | CASSIAPRDEQFF
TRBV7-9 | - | CASSLVEGQGSYEQYF
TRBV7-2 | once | CASSSPPGGRYTGELFF
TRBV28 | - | CASSRTGLTNYGYTF
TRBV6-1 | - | CASSSEGDQPQHF
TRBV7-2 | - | CASSPVRSGELFF
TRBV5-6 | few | CASSLYSPTYGYTF
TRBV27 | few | CASSSTGTLETQYF
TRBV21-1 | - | CASSPREREKNTQYF
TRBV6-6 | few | CASSREKGQPQHF
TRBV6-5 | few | CASSYSRKLFF